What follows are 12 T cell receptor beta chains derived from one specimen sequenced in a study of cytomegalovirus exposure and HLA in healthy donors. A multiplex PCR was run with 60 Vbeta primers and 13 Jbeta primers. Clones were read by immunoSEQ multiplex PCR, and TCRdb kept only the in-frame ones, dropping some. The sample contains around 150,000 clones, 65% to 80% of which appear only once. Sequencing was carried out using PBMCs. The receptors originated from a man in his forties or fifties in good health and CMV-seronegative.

Here the CDR3 reads CASSLGQSLMNTEAFF. The CDR3 DNA follows: TGCGCCAGCAGCTTGGGACAGTCGCTCATGAACACTGAAGCTTTCTTT. V and J are TRBV5-1 and TRBJ1-1; D is possibly TRBD1 (5 bases). Per the germline V gene, CDR1 is SGHRS and CDR2 is YFSETQ. The CDR3 contains 16 residues. V was trimmed by 0 bases and J by 0 bases, leaving 12 bases between them.

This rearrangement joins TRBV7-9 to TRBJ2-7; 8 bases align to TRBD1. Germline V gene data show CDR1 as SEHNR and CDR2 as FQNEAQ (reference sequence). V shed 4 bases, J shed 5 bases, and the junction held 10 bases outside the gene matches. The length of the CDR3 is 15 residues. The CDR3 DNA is TGTGCCAGCAGCTCCTGGACAGGGTCTGTCGACGAGCAGTACTTC. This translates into CASSSWTGSVDEQYF.

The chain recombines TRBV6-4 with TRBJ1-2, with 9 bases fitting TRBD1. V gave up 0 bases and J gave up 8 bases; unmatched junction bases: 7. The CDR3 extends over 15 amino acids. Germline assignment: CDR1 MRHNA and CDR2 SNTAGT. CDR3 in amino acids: CASSDSWTGAGGYTF. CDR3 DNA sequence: TGTGCCAGCAGTGACTCTTGGACAGGGGCCGGCGGCTACACCTTC.

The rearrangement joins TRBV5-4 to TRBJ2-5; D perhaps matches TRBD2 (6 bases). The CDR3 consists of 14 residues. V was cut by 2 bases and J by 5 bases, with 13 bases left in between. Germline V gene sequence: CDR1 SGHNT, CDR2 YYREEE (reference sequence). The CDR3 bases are TGTGCCAGCAGCTTAGGTGGAGGGTCCGAGACCCAGTACTTC. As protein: CASSLGGGSETQYF. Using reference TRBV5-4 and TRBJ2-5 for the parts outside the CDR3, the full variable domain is ETGVTQSPTHLIKTRGQQVTLRCSSQSGHNTVSWYQQALGQGPQFIFQYYREEENGRGNFPPRFSGLQFPNYSSELNVNALELDDSALYLCASSLGGGSETQYFGPGTRLLVL.

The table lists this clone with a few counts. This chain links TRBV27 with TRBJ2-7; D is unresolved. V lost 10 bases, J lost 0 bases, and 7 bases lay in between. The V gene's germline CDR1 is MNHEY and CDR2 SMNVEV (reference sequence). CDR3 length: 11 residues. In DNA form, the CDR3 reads TGTGCCACCCGGAGCTCCTACGAGCAGTACTTC. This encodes CATRSSYEQYF.

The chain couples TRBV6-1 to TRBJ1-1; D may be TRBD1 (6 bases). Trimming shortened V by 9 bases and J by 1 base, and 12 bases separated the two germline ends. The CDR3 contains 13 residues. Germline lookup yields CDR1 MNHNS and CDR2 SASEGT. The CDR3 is CASTLGGNTEAFF. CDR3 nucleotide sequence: TGTGCCAGTACCCTAGGGGGGAACACTGAAGCTTTCTTT.

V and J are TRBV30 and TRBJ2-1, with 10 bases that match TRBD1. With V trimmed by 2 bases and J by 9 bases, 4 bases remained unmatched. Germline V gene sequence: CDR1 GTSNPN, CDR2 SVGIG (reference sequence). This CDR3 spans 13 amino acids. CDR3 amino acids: CAWSPTGGGEQFF. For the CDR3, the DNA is TGTGCCTGGAGTCCGACAGGGGGCGGTGAGCAGTTCTTC. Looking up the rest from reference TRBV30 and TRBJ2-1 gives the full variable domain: SQTIHQWPATLVQPVGSPLSLECTVEGTSNPNLYWYRQAAGRGLQLLFYSVGIGQISSEVPQNLSASRPQDRQFILSSKKLLLSDSGFYLCAWSPTGGGEQFFGPGTRLTVL.

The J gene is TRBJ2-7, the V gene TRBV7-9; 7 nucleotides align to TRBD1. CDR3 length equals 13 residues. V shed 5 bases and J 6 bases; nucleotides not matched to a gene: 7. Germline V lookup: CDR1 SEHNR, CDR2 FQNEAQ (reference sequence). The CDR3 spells CASSLRQGAEQYF. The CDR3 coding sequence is TGTGCCAGCAGCCTCCGACAGGGTGCCGAGCAGTACTTC.

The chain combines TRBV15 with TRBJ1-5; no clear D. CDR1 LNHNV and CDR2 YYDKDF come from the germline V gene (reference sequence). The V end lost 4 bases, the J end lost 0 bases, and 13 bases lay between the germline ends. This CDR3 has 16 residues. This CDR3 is CATSTPPVVSNQPQHF. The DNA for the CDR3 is TGTGCCACCAGCACTCCGCCGGTTGTTAGCAATCAGCCCCAGCATTTT.

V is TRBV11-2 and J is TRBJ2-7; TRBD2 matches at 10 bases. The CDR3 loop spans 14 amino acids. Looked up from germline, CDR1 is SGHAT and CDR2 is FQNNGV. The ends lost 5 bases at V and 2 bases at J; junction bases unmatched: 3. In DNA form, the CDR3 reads TGTGCCAGCAGCAGCAGCGGGGGGGCCTACGAGCAGTACTTC. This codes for CASSSSGGAYEQYF.

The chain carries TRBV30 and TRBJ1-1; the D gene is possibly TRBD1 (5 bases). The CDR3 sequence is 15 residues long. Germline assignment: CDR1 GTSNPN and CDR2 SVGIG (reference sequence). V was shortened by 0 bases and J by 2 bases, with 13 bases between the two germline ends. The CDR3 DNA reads TGTGCCTGGAGTGTACCTGGGGCTGGTAACACTGAAGCTTTCTTT. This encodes CAWSVPGAGNTEAFF.

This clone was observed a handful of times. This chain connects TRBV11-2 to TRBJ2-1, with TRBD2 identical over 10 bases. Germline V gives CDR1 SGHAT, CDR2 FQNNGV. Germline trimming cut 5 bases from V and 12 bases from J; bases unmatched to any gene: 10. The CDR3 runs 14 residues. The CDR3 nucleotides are TGTGCCAGCAGCCCCGAGCTAGCGGGGGTTTCGCAGTTCTTC. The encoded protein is CASSPELAGVSQFF.